This entry features one T cell receptor (beta chain) sequence. Sequencing was performed with immunoSEQ multiplex PCR; in TCRdb, only in-frame clones are kept and a portion is missing. Of thousands of clones listed, 11% to 15% were seen once; the top ten hold around a fifth. This sample stems from a study of tumour-infiltrating T cells in Burkitt lymphoma. Background on the study: The Burkitt lymphoma cohort spanned all epidemiological subtypes. Repertoire clonality predicted overall and progression-free survival.

Germline CDR1 and CDR2: SGDLS and YYNGEE. This CDR3 has 11 residues. Between the trimmed V and J ends, which lost 4 bases and 7 bases, there was a span of 9 bases. This TCR came from a human donor with Burkitt lymphoma. The chain employs TRBV9 and TRBJ2-7, with D unclear. Source material: tumor tissue. The CDR3 DNA reads TGTGCCAGCAGCTCCCCTGGGGAGCAGTACTTC. This sequence encodes CASSSPGEQYF.